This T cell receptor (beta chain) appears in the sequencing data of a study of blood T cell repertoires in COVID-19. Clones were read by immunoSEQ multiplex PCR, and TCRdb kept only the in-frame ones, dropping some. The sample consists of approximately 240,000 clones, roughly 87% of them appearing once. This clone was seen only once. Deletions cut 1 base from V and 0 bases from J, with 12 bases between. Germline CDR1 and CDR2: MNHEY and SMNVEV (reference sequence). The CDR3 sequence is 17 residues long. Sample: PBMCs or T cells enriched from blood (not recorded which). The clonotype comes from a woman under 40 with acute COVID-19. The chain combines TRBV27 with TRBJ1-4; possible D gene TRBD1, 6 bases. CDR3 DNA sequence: TGTGCCAGCAGTTTATTAGGCAGGGGCGCAACTAATGAAAAACTGTTTTTT. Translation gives CASSLLGRGATNEKLFF. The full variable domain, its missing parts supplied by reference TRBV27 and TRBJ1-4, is EAQVTQNPRYLITVTGKKLTVTCSQNMNHEYMSWYRQDPGLGLRQIYYSMNVEVTDKGDVPEGYKVSRKEKRNFPLILESPSPNQTSLYFCASSLLGRGATNEKLFFGSGTQLSVL.